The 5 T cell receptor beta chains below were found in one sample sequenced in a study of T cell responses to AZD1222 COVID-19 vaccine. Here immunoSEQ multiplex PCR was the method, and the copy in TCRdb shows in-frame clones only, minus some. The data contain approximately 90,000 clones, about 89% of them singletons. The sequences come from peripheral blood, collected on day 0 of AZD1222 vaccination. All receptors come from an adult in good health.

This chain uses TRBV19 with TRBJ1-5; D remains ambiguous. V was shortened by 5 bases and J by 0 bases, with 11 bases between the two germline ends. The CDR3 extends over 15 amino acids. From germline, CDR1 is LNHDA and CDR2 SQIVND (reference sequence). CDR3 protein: CASSPFVLSNQPQHF. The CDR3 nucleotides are TGTGCCAGTAGTCCCTTCGTCCTTAGCAATCAGCCCCAGCATTTT.

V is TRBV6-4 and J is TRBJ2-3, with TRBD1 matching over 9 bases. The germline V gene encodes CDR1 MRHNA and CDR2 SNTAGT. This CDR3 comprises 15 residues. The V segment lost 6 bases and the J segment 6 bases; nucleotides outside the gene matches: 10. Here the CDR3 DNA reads TGTGCCAGCAGCCAGGACAGGGGCCAAGGGGATACGCAGTATTTT. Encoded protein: CASSQDRGQGDTQYF.

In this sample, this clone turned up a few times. The CDR3 protein is CASSLLGNEQFF. CDR3 in DNA: TGTGCCAGCAGCTTGTTAGGCAATGAGCAGTTCTTC. The gene calls are TRBV5-4 and TRBJ2-1; D not resolved. Trimming removed 1 base at V and 6 bases at J, with 5 bases between. Per germline, CDR1 SGHNT and CDR2 YYREEE (reference sequence). The CDR3 spans 12 residues.

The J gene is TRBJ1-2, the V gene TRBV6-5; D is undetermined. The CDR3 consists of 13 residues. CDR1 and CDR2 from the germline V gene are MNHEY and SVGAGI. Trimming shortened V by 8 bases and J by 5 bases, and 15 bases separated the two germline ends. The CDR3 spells CASAKLTLYGYTF. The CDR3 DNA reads TGTGCCAGCGCGAAGTTGACCCTATATGGCTACACCTTC.

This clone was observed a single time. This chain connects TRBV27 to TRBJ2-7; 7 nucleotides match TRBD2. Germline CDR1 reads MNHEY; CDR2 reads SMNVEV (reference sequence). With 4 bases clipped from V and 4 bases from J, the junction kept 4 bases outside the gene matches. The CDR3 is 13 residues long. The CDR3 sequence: CASSSREGYEQYF. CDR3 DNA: TGTGCCAGCAGTTCCAGGGAGGGTTACGAGCAGTACTTC.